Included here is one T cell receptor (beta chain) sequence, with context. Antigen unknown. Trimming pared 0 bases from V and 2 bases from J, leaving 7 bases between. The CDR3 is 14 residues long. Germline loops: CDR1 MNHEY, CDR2 SMNVEV (reference sequence). Semi-nested PCR with Nested Universal Primer A followed constant-region reverse priming of full-length variable regions. TCRdb passed the 5' RACE reads through MiXCR, listing each CDR3 protein once. The data contain about 60,000 distinct CDR3 sequences, 25% to 35% of them seen just once; the ten biggest clones take up roughly 2%. Study-level findings and limits: Tumor Tregs overlapped most with tumor, then blood, naive CD4+ cells. The TCR gene usage of tumor memory CD4+ T cells clustered together with blood and lymph node memory CD4+ cells and with lymph node naive CD4+ cells.

CD25-based Treg depletion was applied to purified naive CD4+ T cells. This TCR was recovered from a female donor with breast cancer. Specimen: tumor-infiltrating naive CD4+ T cells sorted from the breast tumor. Subset defined: naive CD4+ T cells, CD4+CD45RA+CD25-. V is TRBV27 and J is TRBJ1-2; D unclear. CDR3 nucleotide sequence: TGTGCCAGCAGTTTATCCGGGTTGAACTATGGCTACACCTTC. It yields the protein CASSLSGLNYGYTF.